This T cell receptor (beta chain) originates from a study of cytomegalovirus exposure and HLA in healthy donors. Study outcomes and limitations: Later analysis indicated greater clonal expansion among HLA-associated TCR beta chains than among equally common other chains.

This CDR3 spans 13 amino acids. The junction had 8 bases not matched to a gene; V was cut back by 7 bases and J by 9 bases. Germline CDR1 MNHEY, CDR2 SMNVEV (reference sequence). Comment on this clone: What it binds is not known.

The PCR contained 60 Vbeta and 13 Jbeta primers. This table comes from immunoSEQ multiplex PCR, and its TCRdb copy is limited to in-frame clones, with some not included. The sample lists 95,000 to 150,000 clones, 81% occurring once. J is TRBJ1-1 and V is TRBV27; the match to TRBD1 covers 10 bases. The clonotype was recovered from a middle-aged woman in good health and CMV-seronegative. The sequenced sample consisted of PBMCs. DNA for the CDR3: TGTGCCAGCACCCCACGACAGGGGGCCCAAGCTTTCTTT. It codes for CASTPRQGAQAFF.